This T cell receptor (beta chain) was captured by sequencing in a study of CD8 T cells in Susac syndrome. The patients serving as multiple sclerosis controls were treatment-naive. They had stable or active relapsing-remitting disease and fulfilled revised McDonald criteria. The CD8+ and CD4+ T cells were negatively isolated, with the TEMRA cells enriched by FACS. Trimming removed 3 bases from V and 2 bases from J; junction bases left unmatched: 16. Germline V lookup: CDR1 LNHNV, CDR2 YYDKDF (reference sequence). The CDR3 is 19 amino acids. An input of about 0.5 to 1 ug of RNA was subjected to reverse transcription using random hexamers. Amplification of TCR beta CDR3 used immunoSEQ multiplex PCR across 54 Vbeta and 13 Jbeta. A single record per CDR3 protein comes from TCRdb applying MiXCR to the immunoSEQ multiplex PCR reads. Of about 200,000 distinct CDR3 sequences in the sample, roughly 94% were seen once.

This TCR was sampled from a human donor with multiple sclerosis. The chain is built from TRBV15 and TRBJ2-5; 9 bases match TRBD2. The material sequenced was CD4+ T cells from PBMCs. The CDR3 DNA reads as TGTGCCACCAGCAGTCTTCACCAGCGGGGGGCAGGACTGCAAGAGACCCAGTACTTC. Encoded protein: CATSSLHQRGAGLQETQYF.